This entry lists 22 T cell receptor beta chains sequenced from one sample in a study of cytomegalovirus exposure and HLA in healthy donors. The PCR made use of 60 Vbeta and 13 Jbeta primers. Profiling relied on immunoSEQ multiplex PCR, and the TCRdb table lists in-frame clones only, not all of them. The data hold 180,000 or so clones, with about 81% observed a single time. Sequenced sample: PBMCs. The origin of the receptors is a man in his forties in good health and CMV-seronegative.

V and J are TRBV2 and TRBJ1-2, with D perhaps TRBD1 (6 bases). The CDR3 totals 15 residues. Trimming stripped 6 bases from V and 4 bases from J, with 18 bases between. The V gene's germline CDR1 is SNHLY and CDR2 FYNNEI. CDR3 nucleotide sequence: TGTGCCAGCAGCCTAGGGGGGGCCAAAGGCTATGGCTACACCTTC. The encoded protein is CASSLGGAKGYGYTF.

The chain employs TRBV7-9 and TRBJ1-5; D ambiguous. Trimming took off 5 bases at V and 4 bases at J, with 9 bases between the two ends. The germline gives CDR1 SEHNR, CDR2 FQNEAQ (reference sequence). This CDR3 has 13 residues. This CDR3 is CASSITENQPQHF. The CDR3, as DNA: TGTGCCAGCAGCATCACAGAAAATCAGCCCCAGCATTTT.

Only a few counts were recorded for this clone. V is TRBV6-6 and J is TRBJ2-1; D may be TRBD2 (6 bases). The V gene's germline CDR1 is MNHNY and CDR2 SVGAGI (reference sequence). The CDR3 length is 14 residues. The V end lost 5 bases, the J end lost 10 bases, and 18 bases lay between the germline ends. The CDR3 reads CASSQTLALGEQFF. CDR3 nucleotide sequence: TGTGCCAGCAGTCAGACGCTAGCGTTGGGGGAGCAGTTCTTC.

The V call is TRBV7-6, the J call TRBJ2-3; TRBD2 is a possible D gene (6 bases). Trimming took 11 bases from V and 1 from J, leaving 13 bases between them. Germline V lookup: CDR1 SGHVS, CDR2 FNYEAQ. The CDR3 runs to 13 residues. Here the CDR3 reads CACRREGTDTQYF. The CDR3 DNA follows: TGTGCCTGCCGGAGGGAGGGCACAGATACGCAGTATTTT. The full variable domain, completed using reference TRBV7-6 and TRBJ2-3, is GAGVSQSPRYKVTKRGQDVALRCDPISGHVSLYWYRQALGQGPEFLTYFNYEAQQDKSGLPNDRFSAERPEGSISTLTIQRTEQRDSAMYRCACRREGTDTQYFGPGTRLTVL.

Details on this clone: The sample has other DNA sequences that encode this CDR3 too. V gene TRBV9 combines with J gene TRBJ2-7; no clear D. Trimming pared 0 bases from V and 2 bases from J, leaving 6 bases between. Germline CDR1 and CDR2: SGDLS and YYNGEE. The CDR3 contains 13 residues. CDR3 sequence: CASSVGGTYEQYF. Here the CDR3 DNA reads TGTGCCAGCAGCGTAGGCGGTACCTACGAGCAGTACTTC.

The CDR3 sequence is CASSPTAGSYEQYF. CDR3 bases: TGCGCCAGCAGCCCGACAGCGGGGTCCTACGAGCAGTACTTC. The chain recombines TRBV5-1 with TRBJ2-7; 7 bases line up with TRBD2. Trimming at V came to 4 bases and at J to 1 base, leaving 5 bases not matched to a gene. Germline V gene lookup returns CDR1 SGHRS and CDR2 YFSETQ. The CDR3 runs to 14 residues.

This clone has a single count. The CDR3 bases are TGTGCCAGCAGCTCGAACGGACAGGTTTTTAATTCACCCCTCCACTTT. As protein: CASSSNGQVFNSPLHF. V and J are TRBV11-2 and TRBJ1-6; 7 bases are a match to TRBD1. This CDR3 contains 16 residues. Germline assignment: CDR1 SGHAT and CDR2 FQNNGV. Trimming at V came to 4 bases and at J to 6 bases, leaving 9 bases not matched to a gene.

This chain connects TRBV9 to TRBJ1-5; 7 bases map to TRBD1. The length of the CDR3 is 17 residues. The V gene end was trimmed by 0 bases and the J gene end by 5 bases; junction bases not matched to a gene: 11. CDR1 SGDLS and CDR2 YYNGEE come from the germline V gene. CDR3 loop: CASSVAGFEGADQPQHF. CDR3 coding DNA: TGTGCCAGCAGCGTAGCGGGGTTCGAGGGGGCTGATCAGCCCCAGCATTTT.

This clone has only a few counts. The gene calls are TRBV4-2 and TRBJ2-1; 7 bases are shared with TRBD2. Germline V CDR1 and CDR2: LGHNA, YNFKEQ. CDR3 length equals 16 residues. V was clipped by 0 bases and J by 6 bases; unmatched bases: 8. DNA of the CDR3: TGTGCCAGCAGCCAAGATCAACTAGCGAGCCGCAATGAGCAGTTCTTC. Protein sequence: CASSQDQLASRNEQFF.

The chain has TRBV18 and TRBJ2-3; weak D call: TRBD2 (5 bases). CDR1 and CDR2 (germline): KGHSH, LQKENI. The CDR3 length is 14 residues. V was clipped by 0 bases and J by 1 base, with 5 bases between them. CDR3 region: CASSPPGGTDTQYF. The CDR3 coding sequence is TGTGCCAGCTCACCACCGGGAGGCACAGATACGCAGTATTTT. The full variable domain, in which reference TRBV18 and TRBJ2-3 provide the parts outside the CDR3, is NAGVMQNPRHLVRRRGQEARLRCSPMKGHSHVYWYRQLPEEGLKFMVYLQKENIIDESGMPKERFSAEFPKEGPSILRIQQVVRGDSAAYFCASSPPGGTDTQYFGPGTRLTVL.

This chain uses TRBV28 with TRBJ2-2; 10 bases line up with TRBD2. V gave up 3 bases and J gave up 5 bases; unmatched junction bases: 0. Per the germline V gene, CDR1 is MDHEN and CDR2 is SYDVKM. The CDR3 totals 14 residues. In nucleotides, the CDR3 is TGTGCCAGCAGTTTGACTAGCGGGACCGGGGAGCTGTTTTTT. This codes for CASSLTSGTGELFF.

V and J are TRBV21-1 and TRBJ1-1; TRBD1, as called in the table, went unchecked against the DNA. TRBV21-1 is shown as a pseudogene. CDR3 length equals 14 residues. CDR3 protein: CASSKGQGSPEAFF. The CDR3 DNA follows: TGTGCCAGCAGCAAGGGACAGGGGTCCCCTGAAGCTTTCTTT.

This chain joins TRBV9 and TRBJ1-3; possible D gene TRBD1, 5 bases. V lost 3 bases and J lost 0, with 16 bases in between. CDR3 size: 17 residues. Germline CDR1 and CDR2: SGDLS and YYNGEE. The CDR3 DNA reads TGTGCCAGCAGCGAGCGGGGCCCACGGGGCTCTGGAAACACCATATATTTT. The encoded protein is CASSERGPRGSGNTIYF.

The rearrangement links TRBV7-3 to TRBJ2-1, with D unresolved. Germline V gene data show CDR1 as SGHTA and CDR2 as FQGTGA. Trimming removed 2 bases from V and 0 bases from J, with 11 bases in between. The CDR3 runs to 16 residues. CDR3 bases: TGTGCCAGCAGCTTACGCTCCCCGAGCTCCTACAATGAGCAGTTCTTC. Its protein product is CASSLRSPSSYNEQFF.

This chain joins TRBV4-3 and TRBJ1-2; TRBD1 agrees at 7 bases. Trimming cost V 0 bases and J 11 bases; bases outside gene matches: 18. This CDR3 spans 17 amino acids. The germline V gene has CDR1 LGHNA and CDR2 YSLEER. CDR3 in amino acids: CASSQDEAGTATRGYTF. The CDR3 DNA reads TGCGCCAGCAGCCAAGATGAAGCCGGGACAGCAACTAGGGGATACACCTTC.

The chain is built from TRBV7-2 and TRBJ1-1; a weak D match, TRBD1 (5 bases). The V gene lost 0 bases and the J gene lost 5 bases, with 10 bases spanning the gap. CDR3 size: 14 residues. Germline V CDR1 and CDR2: SGHTA, FQGNSA. CDR3 DNA: TGTGCCAGCAGCTTAGCCGGGCGGGGGACTGAAGCTTTCTTT. It codes for CASSLAGRGTEAFF.

The chain couples TRBV29-1 to TRBJ1-3; 7 nucleotides align to TRBD1. Unmatched junction bases numbered 11, after V lost 6 bases and J lost 0 bases. Germline CDR1 and CDR2: SQVTM and ANQGSEA. The CDR3 consists of 16 residues. The CDR3 DNA sequence: TGCAGCGTACCTACAGGGGCCCACACCTCTGGAAACACCATATATTTT. It yields the protein CSVPTGAHTSGNTIYF.

The chain is built from TRBV4-3 and TRBJ2-4, with D maybe TRBD1 (6 bases). The CDR3 contains 16 residues. V was trimmed by 0 bases and J by 8 bases, leaving 17 bases between them. Germline V gives CDR1 LGHNA, CDR2 YSLEER. CDR3 coding DNA: TGCGCCAGCAGCCAAGATCGGATGGGGGCGAGAGACATTCAGTACTTC. Encoded protein: CASSQDRMGARDIQYF.

The chain uses TRBV27 and TRBJ2-7; no reliable D call. The CDR3 has 13 residues. Trimming removed 0 bases from V and 5 bases from J, with 8 bases in between. CDR1 and CDR2 from the germline V gene are MNHEY and SMNVEV (reference sequence). The CDR3 region is CASSLSSNHEQYF. The CDR3 DNA is TGTGCCAGCAGTTTATCGTCTAACCACGAGCAGTACTTC.

CDR3: CASSLARLAALYNEQFF. The CDR3 region has the DNA TGTGCCAGCAGCTTGGCCCGTCTAGCGGCCCTCTACAATGAGCAGTTCTTC. The V and J genes are TRBV5-6 and TRBJ2-1; the match to TRBD2 covers 7 bases. This CDR3 spans 17 amino acids. CDR1 SGHDT and CDR2 YYEEEE come from the germline V gene. The trim removed 0 bases at V and 3 bases at J, leaving 9 bases unmatched.

V gene TRBV28 combines with J gene TRBJ1-3, with 9 bases that match TRBD1. V shed 5 bases, J shed 3 bases, and the junction held 11 bases outside the gene matches. Germline-derived CDR1 and CDR2 are MDHEN and SYDVKM. The CDR3 is 17 residues long. The CDR3 sequence: CASSLGATGGIGNTIYF. The CDR3 nucleotides read TGTGCCAGCAGTCTGGGGGCGACAGGGGGGATTGGAAACACCATATATTTT.

V usage is TRBV18 and J usage is TRBJ1-6; 7 positions agree with TRBD1. The CDR3 covers 13 residues. The germline V gene encodes CDR1 KGHSH and CDR2 LQKENI. V dropped 3 bases and J dropped 8; count of bases not matched to a gene: 1. The DNA of the CDR3 is TGTGCCAGCTCACCCGGACAGGATTCACCCCTCCACTTT. It yields the protein CASSPGQDSPLHF.